This is a list of T cell receptor beta chains from one sample in a study of T cells of healthy individuals. MiXCR was run by TCRdb on the 5' RACE reads, yielding one entry per CDR3 protein. The table shows around 98,000 distinct CDR3 sequences, with 15% to 20% occurring only once. The receptors were gathered from a human donor in good health. Both conserved end residues are part of each CDR3. Each record gives: D gene, V gene, J gene, clone size, CDR3 DNA, CDR3 protein. D genes are given only for firm matches. The size of a clone is reported for some rows only, either as once, few or many, or as a class for expanded clones.

NA,TRBV28,TRBJ2-7,few,TGTGCCAGCAGTTTCCCGGGTGTTTCTCGCGAGCAGTACTTC,CASSFPGVSREQYF
TRBD2,TRBV9,TRBJ2-1,NA,TGTGCCAGCAGCGCTCCCGGGCGGGAGGCCTACAATGAGCAGTTCTTC,CASSAPGREAYNEQFF
NA,TRBV2,TRBJ2-3,few,TGTGCCAGCAGCCCCGGGGGTAGGAGCACAGATACGCAGTATTTT,CASSPGGRSTDTQYF
TRBD1,TRBV28,TRBJ1-4,NA,TGTGCCAGCAGTCAAGACAGGGCCGCAACTAATGAAAAACTGTTTTTT,CASSQDRAATNEKLFF
TRBD1,TRBV5-1,TRBJ2-5,few,TGCGCCAGCAGCCTGGGACAGGGGAGTATCCAAGAGACCCAGTACTTC,CASSLGQGSIQETQYF
NA,TRBV4-1,TRBJ2-1,few,TGCGCCAGCAGCCAAGAGTCCGCGGGATCCTACAATGAGCAGTTCTTC,CASSQESAGSYNEQFF
TRBD2,TRBV6-2/TRBV6-3,TRBJ2-5,many,TGTGCCAGCAGACAAGCGGGAGGATCAGAGACCCAGTACTTC,CASRQAGGSETQYF
TRBD1,TRBV7-9,TRBJ2-1,few,TGTGCCAGCAGCTCCGATCCCTGGGACAGGGTCCCTGAGGGGGCTCCGGATGAGCAGTTCTTC,CASSSDPWDRVPEGAPDEQFF
NA,TRBV9,TRBJ1-5,many,TGTGCCAGCAGCGTAGGACAGAACAATCAGCCCCAGCATTTT,CASSVGQNNQPQHF
TRBD1,TRBV6-5,TRBJ2-7,NA,TGTGCCAGCAGCGGCACAGGGGAAGCCTACGAGCAGTACTTC,CASSGTGEAYEQYF
NA,TRBV7-6,TRBJ2-7,NA,TGTGCCAGCAGCTTGGGGCAGATCTACGAGCAGTACTTC,CASSLGQIYEQYF
NA,TRBV7-2,TRBJ1-5,few,TGTGCCAGCAGCTTAAGTTCGGCTCAGCCCCAGCATTTT,CASSLSSAQPQHF
TRBD1,TRBV20-1,TRBJ1-1,NA,TGCAGTGCTAGACGCCTCCCGGGACAGGGATTATCTGAAGCTTTCTTT,CSARRLPGQGLSEAFF
NA,TRBV2,TRBJ2-4,NA,TGTGCCAGCGGAGGACGGCTAGCCAAAAACATTCAGTACTTC,CASGGRLAKNIQYF
NA,TRBV18,TRBJ2-5,NA,TGTGCCAGCTCACCACTCTTGCAATACCAAGAGACCCAGTACTTC,CASSPLLQYQETQYF
TRBD2,TRBV29-1,TRBJ2-1,many,TGCAGCGTTGTTGGGACTAGCGGGAGAGATGAGCAGTTCTTC,CSVVGTSGRDEQFF
NA,TRBV5-1,TRBJ2-7,NA,TGCGCCAGCAGGGGGTACAACTCCTACGAGCAGTACTTC,CASRGYNSYEQYF
NA,TRBV5-1,TRBJ2-7,many,TGCGCCAGCAGCTTGACCCTTCGGACGGCGGCGGGCGAGCAGTACTTC,CASSLTLRTAAGEQYF
NA,TRBV5-1,TRBJ2-1,NA,TGCGCCAGCAGCTTCGGTGCCTTGGACAATGAGCAGTTCTTC,CASSFGALDNEQFF
TRBD2,TRBV6-5,TRBJ2-5,many,TGTGCCAGCAGTTACTCTGCGGGAGTAGGGAAGACCCAGTACTTC,CASSYSAGVGKTQYF
TRBD2,TRBV7-9,TRBJ2-7,NA,TGTGCCAGCAGCCCCGGGGGGGTAAGCTCCTACGAGCAGTACTTC,CASSPGGVSSYEQYF
TRBD1,TRBV6-5,TRBJ2-2,many,TGTGCCAGCAGTAGGACAGGAACCTCATCCGGGGAGCTGTTTTTT,CASSRTGTSSGELFF
NA,TRBV25-1,TRBJ1-1,many,TGTGCCAGCGCCTCGAACACTGAAGCTTTCTTT,CASASNTEAFF
NA,TRBV4-2,TRBJ2-1,NA,TGTGCCAGCCGCGATGACGGGGATAGGAATGAGCAGTTCTTC,CASRDDGDRNEQFF
NA,TRBV7-7,TRBJ2-7,NA,TGTGCTCCCCGCCCTGGAGAGCAGTACTTC,CAPRPGEQYF
TRBD2,TRBV9,TRBJ2-1,medium-sized,TGTGCCAGCAGCGCGAGGACTAGCGGCTCGAACGGTGAGCAGTTCTTC,CASSARTSGSNGEQFF
TRBD1,TRBV12-3/TRBV12-4,TRBJ1-2,NA,TGTGCCAGCAGCCCCCGGACAGGGCGTGTTGACTATGGCTACACCTTC,CASSPRTGRVDYGYTF
NA,TRBV3-1,TRBJ1-3,NA,TGTGCCAGCAGCCCCAGACATAGGGGCGGACAACGTTCGGTGGACTCTGGAAACACCATATATTTT,CASSPRHRGGQRSVDSGNTIYF
NA,TRBV29-1,TRBJ2-1,few,TGCAGCGTTGCCCCAGGCGGGATTTACAATGAGCAGTTCTTC,CSVAPGGIYNEQFF
TRBD1,TRBV12-5,TRBJ2-2,many,TGTGCTAGTGGTGAATTCCCTGGGACAGCCGCGAACACCGGGGAGCTGTTTTTT,CASGEFPGTAANTGELFF
TRBD1,TRBV10-3,TRBJ2-1,many,TGTGCCACCTACCAGGGGACAGGGGAGAATGAGCAGTTCTTC,CATYQGTGENEQFF
TRBD2,TRBV7-9,TRBJ2-1,NA,TGTGCCAGCAGCTTAGGAAGGCTAGCGGTCTACAATGAGCAGTTCTTC,CASSLGRLAVYNEQFF
TRBD2,TRBV2,TRBJ2-7,NA,TGTGCCAGCAGTGAATTGCTAGCGGGGGCGGACGAGCAGTACTTC,CASSELLAGADEQYF
NA,TRBV5-1,TRBJ1-4,NA,TGCGCCAGCAGCTTGGGGGACGAAAAACTGTTTTTT,CASSLGDEKLFF
NA,TRBV20-1,TRBJ2-3,few,TGCAGTGCTAGAGACACTCGTAGCACAGATACGCAGTATTTT,CSARDTRSTDTQYF